The source of this T cell receptor beta chain is a study of response to subunit inactivated influenza vaccine. Regarding the study as a whole: Few new T cells, the authors suggested, are recruited by each seasonal influenza vaccination.

The CDR3 runs 16 residues. About this clonotype itself: Its antigen remains unknown.

TCRdb reprocessed the RT-PCR reads with MiXCR, giving one entry per CDR3 protein. Seen here are hundreds of thousands of distinct CDR3 sequences, less than 20% observed once, and the top ten hold roughly a tenth. The chain joins TRBV21-1 to TRBJ2-7; the listed D gene, TRBD2, was not tested against the DNA. TRBV21-1 is tagged as a pseudogene. The receptor comes from a man in his forties or fifties who received an inactivated influenza vaccine. The source material was PBMCs from blood, sampled more than 4 days after vaccination. The CDR3 DNA reads as TGTGCCAGCAGCAAAGTCTCGCGGGAGTTTTGTTACGAGCAGTACTTC. Its protein is CASSKVSREFCYEQYF.